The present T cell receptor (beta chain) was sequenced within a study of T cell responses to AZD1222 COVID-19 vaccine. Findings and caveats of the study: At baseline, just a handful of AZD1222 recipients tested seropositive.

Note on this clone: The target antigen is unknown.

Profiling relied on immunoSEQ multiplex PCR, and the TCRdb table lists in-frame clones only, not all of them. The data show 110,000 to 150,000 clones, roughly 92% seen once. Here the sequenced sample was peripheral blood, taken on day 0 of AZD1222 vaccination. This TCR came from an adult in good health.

The CDR3 here is CSVTGGRNEQFF. CDR3 bases: TGCAGCGTGACCGGGGGCCGCAATGAGCAGTTCTTC. The chain couples TRBV29-1 to TRBJ2-1; D may match TRBD1 or TRBD2 (6 bases each). The V gene lost 6 bases and the J gene lost 6 bases, with 12 bases spanning the gap. This CDR3 region has 12 residues. The germline V gene has CDR1 SQVTM and CDR2 ANQGSEA.